This is a list of T cell receptor beta chains from one sample in a study of T-cell reconstitution after alpha-beta-depleted transplantation in children. One entry per CDR3 protein results from TCRdb running MiXCR on the PCR reads. The profile shows about a million distinct CDR3 sequences, less than 30% of them singletons. The sequencing here drew on PBMCs, mostly from graft donor cells, taken 360 days after TCRalphabeta/CD19-depleted stem cell transplant. These receptors were collected from a boy in the first two years of life who had a stem cell transplant for SCID, so the T cells may come from the graft donor. CDR3s include the opening cysteine and the closing phenylalanine or tryptophan. Fields, in order: V gene, J gene, CDR3 protein.

TRBV4-2,TRBJ2-2,CASSQDKRRDGELFF
TRBV29-1,TRBJ2-3,CSVEGRGPWTDTQYF
TRBV20-1,TRBJ1-5,CSASRTSNQPQHF
TRBV4-3,TRBJ2-6,CASSQDSHSGANVLTF
TRBV28,TRBJ2-7,CASSLSGTGSGEQYF
TRBV7-9,TRBJ1-1,CASSLGWGTNTEAFF
TRBV6-1,TRBJ2-2,CATRGPNTVELFF
TRBV5-4,TRBJ2-7,CASSGNGDRGLPEQYF
TRBV5-1,TRBJ1-6,CASSLEGPTGTGVSPLHF
TRBV20-1,TRBJ2-1,CSASPLAGYVLNEQFF
TRBV6-5,TRBJ2-7,CASSYSREGEQYF
TRBV27,TRBJ2-7,CASSLSPGQLNYEQYF
TRBV29-1,TRBJ1-2,CSVAGTGPNYGYTF
TRBV29-1,TRBJ1-4,CSVQSGRNEKLFF
TRBV6-1,TRBJ1-4,CASSPREYREKLFF